The present T cell receptor (beta chain) was sequenced within a study of human T cells and chemical hapten exposure. Separate cDNA molecules received unique molecular identifiers, which the library attached to them. MiXCR, run by TCRdb on the reads, gives a single entry per CDR3 protein. The data show fewer than 150,000 distinct CDR3 sequences, with about 7.7% seen just once and 1.1% to 1.5% held by the top ten. RNA extraction used unfractionated whole blood as the source of total RNA. Germline assignment: CDR1 SGHRS and CDR2 YFSETQ. With 4 bases removed from V and 4 bases from J, the gap between germline ends came to 6 bases. The CDR3 runs to 11 residues. Study-level findings and limits: With DPC sensitization, TCRs exceeding 1 in 1000 frequency showed no change.

This clonotype was counted many times. Its antigen is not known. This TCR was sampled from a human donor in good health. Some clones in this sample may be carry-over from other donors' samples. Sequencing was carried out using whole blood. This chain uses TRBV5-1 with TRBJ2-7; D is ambiguous. This CDR3 is CASSAEYEQYF. Here the CDR3 DNA reads TGCGCCAGCAGCGCGGAGTACGAGCAGTACTTC. The variable domain in full, completed from reference TRBV5-1 and TRBJ2-7, reads KAGVTQTPRYLIKTRGQQVTLSCSPISGHRSVSWYQQTPGQGLQFLFEYFSETQRNKGNFPGRFSGRQFSNSRSEMNVSTLELGDSALYLCASSAEYEQYFGPGTRLTVT.